Listed here is a single T cell receptor beta chain. The antigen is not known. The data stem from a study of OX40 agonist ivuxolimab in advanced cancers. Study findings and constraints: In general, CD8+ T cells held more expanded clones than CD4+ did, on average.

Assay: immunoSEQ multiplex PCR; the TCRdb copy retains only in-frame clones and omits some. The sample has some 64,000 clones; approximately 82% are singletons. Germline CDR1 is SQVTM and CDR2 is ANQGSEA. J lost 9 bases, V lost 3 bases, and 4 bases had no gene match. The CDR3 covers 13 residues. This clonotype was obtained from an adult with an advanced solid tumor such as melanoma, head and neck, liver or kidney cancer. The specimen comprised CD4+ or CD8+ T cells sorted from blood, sampled in a trial of the OX40 agonist ivuxolimab. The chain uses TRBV29-1 and TRBJ2-1, with 11 positions matching TRBD1. CDR3 protein: CSVDRDRGFEQFF. The CDR3 DNA reads TGCAGCGTTGATCGGGACAGGGGGTTTGAGCAGTTCTTC.